These T cell receptor beta chains were read from a single sample in a study of blood T cells in healthy people across ages. TCRdb reanalysed the 5' RACE reads using MiXCR and keeps one entry per CDR3 protein. This sample carries roughly 2 million distinct CDR3 sequences, roughly 50% of them seen once, and the ten largest clones take over 2%. Source material: blood. The origin of the receptors is a woman aged 40-49 years in good health. CDR3s include the opening cysteine and the closing phenylalanine or tryptophan. A D gene is named only where the DNA matches it firmly. A row's size may be missing; if present it is once, few, many or a size class.

size,D,V,J,CDR3,DNA
.,.,TRBV28,TRBJ2-5,CASTLPRDSPAAQYF,TGTGCCAGCACCCTCCCCCGGGACTCACCTGCGGCCCAGTACTTC
.,.,TRBV6-5,TRBJ2-5,CASSPHNQETQYF,TGTGCCAGCAGTCCCCATAACCAAGAGACCCAGTACTTC
few,TRBD1,TRBV20-1,TRBJ2-6,CSARGLGQGTSGANVLTF,TGCAGTGCTCGAGGATTAGGACAGGGAACCTCTGGGGCCAACGTCCTGACTTTC
few,TRBD2,TRBV27,TRBJ2-1,CAGSLSPSGASDEQFF,TGTGCCGGCAGTTTATCGCCCAGCGGGGCCTCAGATGAGCAGTTCTTC
.,.,TRBV7-9,TRBJ2-3,CASSSLETITDTQYF,TGTGCCAGCAGCTCCCTAGAAACTATCACAGATACGCAGTATTTT
.,TRBD1,TRBV7-2,TRBJ2-4,CASTTTGGKNIQYF,TGTGCCAGCACAACGACAGGGGGCAAAAACATTCAGTACTTC
.,.,TRBV7-2,TRBJ2-1,CASSLVQGHEQFF,TGTGCCAGCAGCTTAGTTCAGGGCCATGAGCAGTTCTTC
.,TRBD2,TRBV7-2,TRBJ2-1,CASSLVGGGASNEQFF,TGTGCCAGCAGCTTAGTCGGCGGGGGGGCCTCTAATGAGCAGTTCTTC
.,.,TRBV14,TRBJ2-5,CASSQLVTPLTYNEQYF,TGTGCCAGCAGCCAACTCGTGACCCCACTGACTTACAATGAGCAGTACTTC
.,TRBD2,TRBV6-2/TRBV6-3,TRBJ2-5,CASSYAAGGQETQYF,TGTGCCAGCAGTTATGCAGCGGGGGGTCAAGAGACCCAGTACTTC
.,TRBD2,TRBV4-3,TRBJ2-1,CASSHAGAYNEQFF,TGCGCCAGCAGCCATGCGGGGGCCTACAATGAGCAGTTCTTC
few,.,TRBV2,TRBJ2-5,CASTWTGETQYF,TGTGCCAGCACTTGGACTGGGGAGACCCAGTACTTC
.,TRBD1,TRBV20-1,TRBJ2-1,CSATRQGAWNEQFF,TGCAGTGCTACCAGACAGGGGGCTTGGAATGAGCAGTTCTTC
few,TRBD1,TRBV12-3/TRBV12-4,TRBJ2-5,CASSLWTGGLYQETQYF,TGTGCCAGCAGTCTGTGGACAGGAGGACTGTACCAAGAGACCCAGTACTTC
.,TRBD2,TRBV3-1,TRBJ2-3,CASSPGEGDTQYF,TGTGCCAGCAGCCCCGGGGAGGGGGATACGCAGTATTTT
.,.,TRBV7-9,TRBJ2-5,CASSYAGLGGTQYF,TGTGCCAGCAGCTACGCGGGATTGGGAGGGACCCAGTACTTC
.,TRBD1,TRBV7-8,TRBJ1-4,CASSIRTGTAAEKLFF,TGTGCCAGCAGCATACGGACAGGGACAGCAGCTGAAAAACTGTTTTTT
few,.,TRBV7-9,TRBJ2-1,CASSPVQNEQFF,TGTGCCAGCAGCCCCGTCCAGAATGAGCAGTTCTTC
many,.,TRBV28,TRBJ2-6,CASRNSGANVLTF,TGTGCCAGCAGAAACTCTGGGGCCAACGTCCTGACTTTC
few,.,TRBV2,TRBJ2-4,CASSEQVAEYF,TGTGCCAGCAGTGAACAGGTAGCGGAGTACTTC
.,.,TRBV4-3,TRBJ2-1,CASSQDVGENEQFF,TGCGCCAGCAGCCAAGATGTGGGTGAGAATGAGCAGTTCTTC
.,TRBD1,TRBV5-1,TRBJ2-7,CASSLVDRADEQYF,TGCGCCAGCAGCTTGGTAGACAGGGCCGACGAGCAGTACTTC
few,.,TRBV20-1,TRBJ2-7,CSARPGRIYEQYF,TGCAGTGCTAGGCCAGGGCGGATTTACGAGCAGTACTTC
.,.,TRBV7-9,TRBJ2-1,CASSFSAGDEQFF,TGTGCCAGCAGCTTTTCGGCAGGGGATGAGCAGTTCTTC
few,.,TRBV20-1,TRBJ2-5,CSARFGGNEQYF,TGCAGTGCTAGGTTTGGGGGCAATGAGCAGTACTTC
once,.,TRBV5-1,TRBJ2-2,CASCSQGKDGELFF,TGCGCCAGCTGTAGCCAGGGCAAGGACGGGGAGCTGTTTTTT
few,.,TRBV29-1,TRBJ2-5,CSVQGGWQETQYF,TGCAGCGTCCAGGGCGGTTGGCAAGAGACCCAGTACTTC
.,.,TRBV5-1,TRBJ2-1,CASNDRDGSPYNGQFF,TGCGCCAGCAACGACAGGGACGGGAGTCCCTACAATGGGCAGTTCTTC
.,.,TRBV6-2/TRBV6-3,TRBJ1-5,CASSARQNSNQPQHF,TGTGCCAGCAGTGCCCGACAGAATAGCAATCAGCCCCAGCATTTT
.,.,TRBV24-1,TRBJ2-1,CATSPGGGRGNEQFF,TGTGCCACCTCACCTGGCGGGGGCCGGGGGAATGAGCAGTTCTTC
few,TRBD1,TRBV5-6,TRBJ2-7,CASSQWTGDAYEQYF,TGTGCCAGCAGTCAGTGGACAGGGGACGCCTACGAGCAGTACTTC
.,.,TRBV20-1,TRBJ2-5,CSATDTGHALETQYF,TGCAGTGCCACTGACACGGGCCACGCCTTAGAGACCCAGTACTTC
.,.,TRBV9,TRBJ2-1,CASSPHMRGAGNEQFF,TGTGCCAGCAGCCCCCACATGAGGGGGGCTGGCAATGAGCAGTTCTTC
.,.,TRBV12-3/TRBV12-4,TRBJ1-1,CASGRGGGPEIFF,TGTGCCAGCGGTAGAGGCGGAGGGCCGGAAATTTTCTTT
.,TRBD1,TRBV6-5,TRBJ1-2,CASSYSTGGVRYGYTF,TGTGCCAGCAGTTACTCTACAGGGGGCGTCCGGTATGGCTACACCTTC
few,.,TRBV5-1,TRBJ2-3,CASSSLLSRGYSTDTQYF,TGCGCCAGCAGCTCCCTTCTATCGCGGGGCTATAGCACAGATACGCAGTATTTT
.,TRBD2,TRBV20-1,TRBJ2-7,CSAREGTSGHYEQYF,TGCAGTGCTAGAGAGGGGACTAGTGGGCATTACGAGCAGTACTTC
.,TRBD2,TRBV7-8,TRBJ2-5,CASSPLAGGTRETQYF,TGTGCCAGCAGCCCTCTAGCGGGGGGAACTCGAGAGACCCAGTACTTC
.,TRBD2,TRBV24-1,TRBJ2-1,CATSRSGGRSYNEQFF,TGTGCCACCAGCCGAAGCGGGGGGCGATCCTACAATGAGCAGTTCTTC
.,.,TRBV29-1,TRBJ2-5,CSVEGGDTTYNEQYF,TGCAGCGTTGAAGGTGGAGACACCACCTACAATGAGCAGTACTTC
.,TRBD2,TRBV6-1,TRBJ2-5,CASSKRLAGGKETQYF,TGTGCCAGCAGTAAGAGACTAGCGGGGGGAAAAGAGACCCAGTACTTC
few,.,TRBV28,TRBJ2-6,CAIRNSGANVLTF,TGTGCCATCAGGAACTCTGGGGCCAACGTCCTGACTTTC
few,.,TRBV20-1,TRBJ1-2,CSASRKNYGYTF,TGCAGTGCTTCTCGAAAAAACTATGGCTACACCTTC
few,.,TRBV5-6,TRBJ2-1,CASSFISRDNEQFF,TGTGCCAGCAGTTTCATATCTCGGGACAATGAGCAGTTCTTC
.,.,TRBV20-1,TRBJ2-1,CSARGTVNEQFF,TGCAGTGCTCGGGGGACTGTCAATGAGCAGTTCTTC
.,.,TRBV28,TRBJ1-2,CASSSIRGYTF,TGTGCCAGCAGTTCGATTCGGGGCTACACCTTC
.,TRBD1,TRBV5-5,TRBJ1-2,CASSFSAGGAWSYGYTF,TGTGCCAGCAGCTTTTCCGCAGGGGGCGCTTGGAGCTATGGCTACACCTTC
.,.,TRBV20-1,TRBJ2-7,CSARDFGDLRKKLTYEQYF,TGCAGTGCTAGAGATTTTGGAGACCTAAGAAAAAAACTCACCTACGAGCAGTACTTC
few,TRBD1,TRBV28,TRBJ2-7,CASSGQGAIYEQYF,TGTGCCAGCAGTGGACAGGGGGCTATCTACGAGCAGTACTTC
.,.,TRBV6-2/TRBV6-3,TRBJ1-2,CASSYVGEYGYTF,TGTGCCAGCAGTTACGTGGGGGAGTATGGCTACACCTTC
.,TRBD2,TRBV25-1,TRBJ2-1,CASSEGVEWGLVINEQFF,TGTGCCAGCAGTGAGGGGGTGGAATGGGGACTAGTCATCAATGAGCAGTTCTTC
few,TRBD2,TRBV10-3,TRBJ2-1,CAISLRQRSAGVNNEQFF,TGTGCCATCAGCCTCCGACAGAGGTCAGCGGGGGTAAACAATGAGCAGTTCTTC
.,.,TRBV11-2,TRBJ1-2,CASSLWADHTF,TGTGCCAGCAGCTTATGGGCCGACCACACCTTC